This TCR beta chain was sequenced during a study of cytomegalovirus exposure and HLA in healthy donors. About the study: Around 89 million unique TCRs from HLA-typed donors made up an early data release. Ancestry clustering placed 70% to 90% of around 400 genotyped donors in the Caucasian-associated cluster.

Overall study findings and caveats: A later analysis showed TCR association rates differing by HLA locus, peaking at DRB1 and lowest at HLA-C.

Researchers ran the PCR with 60 Vbeta and 13 Jbeta primers. Assay: immunoSEQ multiplex PCR; the TCRdb copy retains only in-frame clones and omits some. This table holds 85,000 to 100,000 clones, under 85% found once. V was pared by 7 bases and J by 0 bases, with 18 bases between. Germline V CDR1 and CDR2: WNHNN, SYGVQD (reference sequence). CDR3 length equals 16 residues. Concerning this clone: What it binds is not known.

The origin of this receptor is a man in his forties or fifties in good health and CMV-seropositive. Sample: PBMCs. The rearrangement links TRBV10-1 to TRBJ1-2; D unresolved. The CDR3 coding sequence is TGCGCCAGCATCTTTCGACTGTTCCAAGCTAACTATGGCTACACCTTC. This encodes CASIFRLFQANYGYTF.